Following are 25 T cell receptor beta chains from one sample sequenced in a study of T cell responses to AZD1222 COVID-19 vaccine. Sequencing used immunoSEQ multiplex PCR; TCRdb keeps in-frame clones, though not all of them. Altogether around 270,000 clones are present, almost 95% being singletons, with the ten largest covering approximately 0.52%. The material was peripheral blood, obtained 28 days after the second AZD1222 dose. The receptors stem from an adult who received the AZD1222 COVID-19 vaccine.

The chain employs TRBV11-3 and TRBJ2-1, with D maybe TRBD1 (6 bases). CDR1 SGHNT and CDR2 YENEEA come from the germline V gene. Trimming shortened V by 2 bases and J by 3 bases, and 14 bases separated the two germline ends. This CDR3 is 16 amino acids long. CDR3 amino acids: CASSLRGSKNYNEQFF. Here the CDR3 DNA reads TGTGCCAGCAGCTTAAGGGGGAGTAAAAACTACAATGAGCAGTTCTTC.

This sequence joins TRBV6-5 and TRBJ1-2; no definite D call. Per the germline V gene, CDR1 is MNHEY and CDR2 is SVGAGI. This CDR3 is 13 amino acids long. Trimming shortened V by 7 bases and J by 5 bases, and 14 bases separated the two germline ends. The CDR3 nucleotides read TGTGCCAGCAAAGCAGGCCCAGAGTATGGCTACACCTTC. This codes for CASKAGPEYGYTF.

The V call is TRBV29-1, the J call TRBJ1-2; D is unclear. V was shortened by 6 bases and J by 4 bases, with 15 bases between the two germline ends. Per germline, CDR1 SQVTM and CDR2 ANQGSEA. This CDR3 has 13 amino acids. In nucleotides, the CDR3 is TGCAGCGTCCCCAGCGGCGGTGGCTATGGCTACACCTTC. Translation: CSVPSGGGYGYTF.

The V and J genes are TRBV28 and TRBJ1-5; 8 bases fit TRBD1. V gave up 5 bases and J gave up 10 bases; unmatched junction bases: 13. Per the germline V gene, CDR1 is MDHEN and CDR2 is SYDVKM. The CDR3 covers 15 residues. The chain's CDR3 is CASSLQGVIINPQHF. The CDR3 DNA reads TGTGCCAGCAGTCTACAGGGGGTTATAATCAATCCCCAGCATTTT.

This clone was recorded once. CDR3 residues: CAWSVRRVSATNEKLFF. The DNA for the CDR3 is TGTGCCTGGAGTGTACGGAGGGTTTCAGCAACTAATGAAAAACTGTTTTTT. J is TRBJ1-4 and V is TRBV30; unclear D gene. From germline, CDR1 is GTSNPN and CDR2 SVGIG (reference sequence). This CDR3 is built from 17 residues. V was cut by 0 bases and J by 0 bases, with 14 bases left in between. The variable domain in full, completed from reference TRBV30 and TRBJ1-4, reads SQTIHQWPATLVQPVGSPLSLECTVEGTSNPNLYWYRQAAGRGLQLLFYSVGIGQISSEVPQNLSASRPQDRQFILSSKKLLLSDSGFYLCAWSVRRVSATNEKLFFGSGTQLSVL.

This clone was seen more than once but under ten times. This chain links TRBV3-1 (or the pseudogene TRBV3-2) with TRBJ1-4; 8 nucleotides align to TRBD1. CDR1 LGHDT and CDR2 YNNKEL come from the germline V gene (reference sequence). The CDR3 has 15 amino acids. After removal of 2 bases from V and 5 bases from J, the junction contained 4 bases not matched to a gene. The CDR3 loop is CASSQRTGRNEKLFF. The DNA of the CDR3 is TGTGCCAGCAGCCAAAGGACAGGGAGGAATGAAAAACTGTTTTTT.

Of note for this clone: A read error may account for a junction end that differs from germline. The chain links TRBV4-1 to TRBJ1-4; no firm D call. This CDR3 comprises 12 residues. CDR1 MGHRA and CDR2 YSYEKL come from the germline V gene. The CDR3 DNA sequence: TGCGCCAGCAGCCAAGATCGGAGGATTCGAATTTTT. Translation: CASSQDRRIRIF.

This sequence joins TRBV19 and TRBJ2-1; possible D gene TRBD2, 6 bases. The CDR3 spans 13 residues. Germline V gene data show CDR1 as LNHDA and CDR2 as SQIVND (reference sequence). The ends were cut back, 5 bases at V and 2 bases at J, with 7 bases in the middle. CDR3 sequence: CASSWGAYNEQFF. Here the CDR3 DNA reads TGTGCCAGTAGTTGGGGGGCCTACAATGAGCAGTTCTTC.

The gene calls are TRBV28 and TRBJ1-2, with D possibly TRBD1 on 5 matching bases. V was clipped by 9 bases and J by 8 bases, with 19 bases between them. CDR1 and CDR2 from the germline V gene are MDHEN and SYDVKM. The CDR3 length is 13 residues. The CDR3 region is CASNFRDAAGYTF. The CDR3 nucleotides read TGTGCCAGTAATTTCCGGGACGCCGCAGGCTACACCTTC.

CDR3 in DNA: TGTGCCACCAGCAGAGACAGCGGGACCAACACAGATACGCAGTATTTT. This sequence encodes CATSRDSGTNTDTQYF. The rearrangement joins TRBV15 to TRBJ2-3, with 7 bases aligning to TRBD2. CDR1 and CDR2 (germline): LNHNV, YYDKDF (reference sequence). The V and J ends lost 0 bases and 2 bases, in that order; junction bases with no gene match: 5. The CDR3 totals 16 residues.

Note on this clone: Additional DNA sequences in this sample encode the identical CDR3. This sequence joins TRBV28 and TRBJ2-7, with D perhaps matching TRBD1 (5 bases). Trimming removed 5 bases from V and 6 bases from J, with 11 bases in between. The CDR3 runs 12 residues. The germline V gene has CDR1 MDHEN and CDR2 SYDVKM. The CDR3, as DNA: TGTGCCAGCAGTCTCCTTAGGGGCGAGCAGTACTTC. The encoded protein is CASSLLRGEQYF.

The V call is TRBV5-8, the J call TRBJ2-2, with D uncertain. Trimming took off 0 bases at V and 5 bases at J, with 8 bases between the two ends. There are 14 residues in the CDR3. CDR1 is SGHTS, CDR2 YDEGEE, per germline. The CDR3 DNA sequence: TGTGCCAGCAGCTTGGGGTGGCGTACCGGGGAGCTGTTTTTT. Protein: CASSLGWRTGELFF. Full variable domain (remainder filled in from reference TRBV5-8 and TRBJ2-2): EAGVTQSPTHLIKTRGQQATLRCSPISGHTSVYWYQQALGLGLQFLLWYDEGEERNRGNFPPRFSGRQFPNYSSELNVNALELEDSALYLCASSLGWRTGELFFGEGSRLTVL.

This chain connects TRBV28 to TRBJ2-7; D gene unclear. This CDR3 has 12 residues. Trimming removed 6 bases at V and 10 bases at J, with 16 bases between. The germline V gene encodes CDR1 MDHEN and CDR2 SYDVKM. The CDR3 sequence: CASSPTGRQQYF. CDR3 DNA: TGTGCCAGCAGCCCCACTGGGCGACAACAGTACTTC.

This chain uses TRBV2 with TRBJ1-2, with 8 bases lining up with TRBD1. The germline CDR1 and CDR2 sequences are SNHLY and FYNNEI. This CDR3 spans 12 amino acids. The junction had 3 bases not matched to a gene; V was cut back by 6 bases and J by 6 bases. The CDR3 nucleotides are TGTGCCAGCAGGCTGACAGGGGATGGCTACACCTTC. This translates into CASRLTGDGYTF.

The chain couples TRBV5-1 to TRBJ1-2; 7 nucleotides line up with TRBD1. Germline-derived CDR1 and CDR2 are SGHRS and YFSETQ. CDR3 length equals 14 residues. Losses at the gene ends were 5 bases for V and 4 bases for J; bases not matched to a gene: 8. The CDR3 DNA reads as TGCGCCAGCAGAACCGGGACAGAGAGCTATGGCTACACCTTC. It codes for CASRTGTESYGYTF.

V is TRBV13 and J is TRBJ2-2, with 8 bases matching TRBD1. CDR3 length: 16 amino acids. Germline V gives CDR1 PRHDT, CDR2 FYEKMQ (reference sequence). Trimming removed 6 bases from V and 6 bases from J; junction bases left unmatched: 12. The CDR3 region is CASSSLQGAEAGELFF. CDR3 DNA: TGTGCCAGCAGTTCTCTCCAGGGGGCTGAGGCCGGGGAGCTGTTTTTT.

Written as DNA, the CDR3 is TGTGCCAGCAGCCAAGTTTCGGGGGGTGAAGCTTTCTTT. Protein: CASSQVSGGEAFF. The chain uses TRBV3-1 (or the pseudogene TRBV3-2) and TRBJ1-1, with TRBD1 as a possible D gene (5 bases). Per the germline V gene, CDR1 is LGHDT and CDR2 is YNNKEL (reference sequence). V was trimmed by 1 base and J by 7 bases, leaving 10 bases between them. This CDR3 is 13 amino acids long.

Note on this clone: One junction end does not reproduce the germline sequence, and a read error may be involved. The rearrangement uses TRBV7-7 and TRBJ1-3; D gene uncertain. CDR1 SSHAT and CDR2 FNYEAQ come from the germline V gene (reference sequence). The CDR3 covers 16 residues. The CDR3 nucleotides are TGTGCTAGCAGCTTAGAAAGGGCGTCCTCTGGAAACACCATATATTTT. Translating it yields CASSLERASSGNTIYF.

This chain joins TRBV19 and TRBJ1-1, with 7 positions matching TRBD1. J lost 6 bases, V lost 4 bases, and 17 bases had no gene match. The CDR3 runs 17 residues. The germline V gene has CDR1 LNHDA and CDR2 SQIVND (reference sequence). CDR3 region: CASSNPTGKWQGSEAFF. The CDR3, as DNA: TGTGCCAGTAGTAACCCGACAGGGAAGTGGCAAGGGTCTGAAGCTTTCTTT.

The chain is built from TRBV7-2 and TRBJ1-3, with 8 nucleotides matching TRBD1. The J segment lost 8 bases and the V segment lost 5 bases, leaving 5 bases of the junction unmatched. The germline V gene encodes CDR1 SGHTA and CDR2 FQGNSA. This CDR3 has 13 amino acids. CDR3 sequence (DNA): TGTGCCAGCAGCGTGGACAGGGTTGACACCATATATTTT. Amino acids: CASSVDRVDTIYF.

In DNA form, the CDR3 reads TGTGCCAGCAGCCTGGAAGGAGTAACAGATACGCAGTATTTT. This codes for CASSLEGVTDTQYF. This chain links TRBV5-4 with TRBJ2-3; D remains unclear. The CDR3 is made up of 14 amino acids. Trimming shortened V by 4 bases and J by 3 bases, and 12 bases separated the two germline ends. Per the germline V gene, CDR1 is SGHNT and CDR2 is YYREEE (reference sequence).

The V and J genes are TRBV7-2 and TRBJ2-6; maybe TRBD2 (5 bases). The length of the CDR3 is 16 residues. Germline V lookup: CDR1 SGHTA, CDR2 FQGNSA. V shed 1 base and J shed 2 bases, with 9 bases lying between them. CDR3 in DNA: TGTGCCAGCAGCTTAGAGCGGAGGACTGGGGCCAACGTCCTGACTTTC. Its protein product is CASSLERRTGANVLTF.

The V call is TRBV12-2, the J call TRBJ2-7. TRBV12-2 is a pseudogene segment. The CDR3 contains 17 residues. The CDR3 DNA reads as TGTGCAAGTCGCTTCGACAACTGTTCGGGCCCCGGGACCGAGCAGTACTTC. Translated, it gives CASRFDNCSGPGTEQYF.

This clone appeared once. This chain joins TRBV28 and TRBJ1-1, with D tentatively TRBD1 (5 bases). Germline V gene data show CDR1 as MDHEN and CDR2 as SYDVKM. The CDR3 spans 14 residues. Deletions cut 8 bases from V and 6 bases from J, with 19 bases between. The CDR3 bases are TGTGCCAGCCTTACCAATAGAGGGGATGCTGAAGCTTTCTTT. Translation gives CASLTNRGDAEAFF.

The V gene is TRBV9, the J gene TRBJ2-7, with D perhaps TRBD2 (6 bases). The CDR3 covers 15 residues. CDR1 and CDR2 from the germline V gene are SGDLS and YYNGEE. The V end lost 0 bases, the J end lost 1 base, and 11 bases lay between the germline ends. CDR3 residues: CASSVAPTSSYEQYF. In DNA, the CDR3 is TGTGCCAGCAGCGTAGCTCCGACTAGTTCCTACGAGCAGTACTTC. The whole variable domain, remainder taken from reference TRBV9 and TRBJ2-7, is DSGVTQTPKHLITATGQRVTLRCSPRSGDLSVYWYQQSLDQGLQFLIQYYNGEERAKGNILERFSAQQFPDLHSELNLSSLELGDSALYFCASSVAPTSSYEQYFGPGTRLTVT.